This T cell receptor beta chain was obtained from a study of blood T cell repertoires in COVID-19. Whole-study context: Italy, Spain and the United States were the sources of the convalescent and acute COVID-19 samples. PBMCs, B-cell-depleted T cells, or T cells were the source of the cDNA or gDNA that made up the material.

The V end lost 2 bases, the J end lost 6 bases, and 10 bases lay between the germline ends. The length of the CDR3 is 14 residues. CDR1 is MDHEN and CDR2 is SYDVKM in the germline V gene. In the original processing: The authors estimated nucleated cell counts from reference gene primer amplification. Profiling relied on immunoSEQ multiplex PCR, and the TCRdb table lists in-frame clones only, not all of them. V and J calls and clone size come straight from that table; D and trimming were deduced from the DNA. The sample consists of about 230,000 clones, about four fifths of them appearing once. J is TRBJ1-4 and V is TRBV28; D is unclear. Source material: peripheral blood. This receptor was obtained from a man at least 80 years old with acute or convalescent COVID-19. CDR3 in amino acids: CASSLLRGDEKLFF. In DNA form, the CDR3 reads TGTGCCAGCAGTTTACTTCGCGGGGATGAAAAACTGTTTTTT.